Following are 25 T cell receptor beta chains from one sample sequenced in a study of beta chain features in type 1 diabetes. TCRB transcripts that were expressed got sequenced, as all of the isolated RNA had been reverse transcribed. The method was immunoSEQ multiplex PCR; TCRdb's version includes in-frame clones alone and lacks a portion of them. This table has about 900,000 clones, about a sixth appearing once. The sample comprised naive CD4+ T cells from blood. The source is a woman aged 18-29 years in good health.

The chain recombines TRBV11-2 with TRBJ2-7; D is unresolved. Between the trimmed V and J ends, which lost 2 bases and 6 bases, there was a span of 8 bases. Germline CDR1 SGHAT, CDR2 FQNNGV. This CDR3 comprises 12 residues. In DNA, the CDR3 is TGTGCCAGCAGCTTACTTATGGGCGAGCAGTACTTC. This sequence encodes CASSLLMGEQYF.

This clone was counted a few times. This chain uses TRBV29-1 with TRBJ2-2; D is perhaps TRBD2 (6 bases). The germline V gene encodes CDR1 SQVTM and CDR2 ANQGSEA. Trimming pared 7 bases from V and 6 bases from J, leaving 9 bases between. This CDR3 comprises 11 residues. CDR3 sequence: CSGREAGELFF. CDR3 coding DNA: TGCAGCGGAAGGGAGGCCGGGGAGCTGTTTTTT.

This clone was counted a few times. This specimen includes other DNA sequences encoding the same CDR3. This chain joins TRBV9 and TRBJ2-3, with D maybe TRBD2 (5 bases). The V and J ends lost 0 bases and 1 base respectively, with 9 bases between them. Germline V gives CDR1 SGDLS, CDR2 YYNGEE. The CDR3 sequence is 15 residues long. The CDR3 loop is CASSVEGVRTDTQYF. The CDR3 nucleotides read TGTGCCAGCAGCGTAGAGGGAGTTCGCACAGATACGCAGTATTTT.

This clone was seen a few times. The chain carries TRBV7-9 and TRBJ2-3; 9 nucleotides agree with TRBD2. Germline assignment: CDR1 SEHNR and CDR2 FQNEAQ (reference sequence). V lost 10 bases, J lost 4 bases, and 6 bases stayed unmatched. The CDR3 spans 13 residues. The CDR3 loop is CAIGVAGADTQYF. The CDR3 DNA reads TGTGCCATCGGGGTAGCGGGAGCAGATACGCAGTATTTT.

This clone was counted between two and nine times. This sequence joins TRBV28 and TRBJ2-1; maybe TRBD1 (6 bases). V shed 5 bases and J shed 12 bases, with 17 bases lying between them. CDR3 length: 13 amino acids. Germline CDR1 reads MDHEN; CDR2 reads SYDVKM. CDR3 DNA sequence: TGTGCCAGCAGTCTTTATCGGACAGAATTGCAGTTCTTC. This encodes CASSLYRTELQFF.

This clone has just a few counts. Other DNA sequences in this sample translate to the same CDR3. The J gene is TRBJ2-5, the V gene TRBV7-9; 8 bases fit TRBD1. The CDR3 totals 15 residues. V lost 2 bases, J lost 2 bases, and 4 bases stayed unmatched. Germline values: CDR1 SEHNR, CDR2 FQNEAQ (reference sequence). The CDR3 loop is CASSLPGTGQETQYF. The CDR3 DNA is TGTGCCAGCAGCTTACCGGGGACAGGTCAAGAGACCCAGTACTTC.

This sequence joins TRBV28 and TRBJ2-1; 7 nucleotides align to TRBD2. Germline values: CDR1 MDHEN, CDR2 SYDVKM. The CDR3 sequence is 14 residues long. V gave up 7 bases and J gave up 8 bases; unmatched junction bases: 11. The CDR3 protein is CASTMSGITDEQFF. CDR3 nucleotides: TGTGCCAGCACCATGAGCGGGATTACGGATGAGCAGTTCTTC.

The chain uses TRBV7-9 and TRBJ1-2, with TRBD1 matching over 7 bases. There are 16 residues in the CDR3. V was pared by 4 bases and J by 6 bases, with 14 bases of the junction left unmatched. CDR1 is SEHNR, CDR2 FQNEAQ, per germline (reference sequence). CDR3 DNA sequence: TGTGCCAGCAGCTCCCTTAATGACAGGGATCATGATGGCTACACCTTC. Encoded protein: CASSSLNDRDHDGYTF.

In this sample, this clone turned up a few times. Different DNA sequences within this sample yield the same CDR3. The chain has TRBV7-2 and TRBJ2-3; tentative D call: TRBD2 (5 bases). The ends were cut back, 5 bases at V and 5 bases at J, with 8 bases in the middle. Looked up from germline, CDR1 is SGHTA and CDR2 is FQGNSA. The CDR3 runs to 12 residues. The CDR3 spells CASSRGRDTQYF. DNA of the CDR3: TGTGCCAGCAGCCGGGGTAGAGATACGCAGTATTTT.

This clone has only a few counts. This sequence joins TRBV4-3 and TRBJ2-1, with D unclear. The length of the CDR3 is 16 residues. Deletions cut 0 bases from V and 4 bases from J, with 13 bases between. CDR1 and CDR2 from the germline V gene are LGHNA and YSLEER. The CDR3 DNA reads TGCGCCAGCAGCCAAGAAGGTTTGGCAGGTTACAATGAGCAGTTCTTC. Protein: CASSQEGLAGYNEQFF.

The chain links TRBV7-9 to TRBJ2-1; 7 nucleotides match TRBD1. Germline assignment: CDR1 SEHNR and CDR2 FQNEAQ (reference sequence). This CDR3 is 16 amino acids long. With V trimmed by 5 bases and J by 2 bases, 9 bases remained unmatched. CDR3 amino acids: CASSPLPDRTYNEQFF. DNA of the CDR3: TGTGCCAGCAGCCCCCTGCCGGACAGGACCTACAATGAGCAGTTCTTC.

CDR3 region: CASSYSRDSGANVLTF. The CDR3 nucleotides are TGTGCCAGCAGTTACTCACGGGACTCTGGGGCCAACGTCCTGACTTTC. The rearrangement uses TRBV6-6 and TRBJ2-6; tentative D call: TRBD2 (5 bases). This CDR3 is built from 16 residues. The germline V gene has CDR1 MNHNY and CDR2 SVGAGI (reference sequence). The V end was cut by 0 bases, the J end by 0 bases, with 6 bases between.

This clone was observed a few times. The V and J genes are TRBV18 and TRBJ1-3; the D is unclear. V gave up 6 bases and J gave up 0 bases, with 15 bases separating them. The CDR3 is 16 amino acids. Germline CDR1 KGHSH, CDR2 LQKENI. The CDR3 coding sequence is TGTGCCAGCTCGGCTACAGAGTACAGCTCTGGAAACACCATATATTTT. Protein: CASSATEYSSGNTIYF.

The V and J genes are TRBV9 and TRBJ2-1; D is possibly TRBD1 (6 bases). This CDR3 is 14 amino acids long. V lost 5 bases and J 9 bases, leaving 18 bases between the germline ends. Germline V gene lookup returns CDR1 SGDLS and CDR2 YYNGEE. The CDR3 DNA is TGTGCCAGCAGTTTATCTGGGGGCCATGTTGAGCAGTTCTTC. It translates to CASSLSGGHVEQFF.

This chain uses TRBV29-1 with TRBJ1-1; D gene uncertain. This CDR3 has 13 residues. The germline gives CDR1 SQVTM, CDR2 ANQGSEA. V was trimmed by 8 bases and J by 10 bases, leaving 23 bases between them. Here the CDR3 reads CSIGVGKMRVAFF. CDR3 nucleotide sequence: TGCAGCATAGGAGTAGGGAAGATGAGAGTAGCTTTCTTT.

This clone was seen a few times. The V call is TRBV18, the J call TRBJ2-3, with TRBD2 as a possible D gene (6 bases). This CDR3 is built from 15 residues. Trimming cost V 0 bases and J 7 bases, with 14 bases left between them. Germline V gene data show CDR1 as KGHSH and CDR2 as LQKENI. The CDR3 loop is CASSPPNGEVYTQYF. The CDR3, as DNA: TGTGCCAGCTCACCACCGAACGGGGAGGTTTATACGCAGTATTTT.

This clone was counted only a few times. The rearrangement uses TRBV15 and TRBJ1-1; D unclear. Germline assignment: CDR1 LNHNV and CDR2 YYDKDF (reference sequence). Trimming cost V 2 bases and J 5 bases, with 12 bases left between them. The CDR3 consists of 14 residues. DNA of the CDR3: TGTGCCACCAGCAGACCGATCGGCTCTACTGAAGCTTTCTTT. Protein: CATSRPIGSTEAFF.

The chain uses TRBV5-1 and TRBJ2-1; 8 bases agree with TRBD1. The length of the CDR3 is 18 residues. In germline, CDR1 is SGHRS, CDR2 YFSETQ. J was trimmed by 0 bases and V by 4 bases; bases with no gene match: 12. CDR3 sequence reads: CASSPGTGPISSYNEQFF. CDR3 DNA sequence: TGCGCCAGCAGCCCAGGGACAGGACCAATCAGCTCCTACAATGAGCAGTTCTTC.

V is TRBV4-2 and J is TRBJ2-7; D remains unclear. Germline CDR1 and CDR2: LGHNA and YNFKEQ. V lost 0 bases and J lost 2, with 14 bases in between. The CDR3 is 16 amino acids. CDR3: CASSQDLRQWAYEQYF. In nucleotides, the CDR3 is TGTGCCAGCAGCCAAGACTTGCGGCAATGGGCCTACGAGCAGTACTTC.

This clone was seen a handful of times. V usage is TRBV27 and J usage is TRBJ2-2; D is unresolved. The CDR3 loop spans 12 amino acids. Germline V lookup: CDR1 MNHEY, CDR2 SMNVEV (reference sequence). Trimming cost V 6 bases and J 6 bases, with 8 bases left between them. This chain's CDR3 is CASRLGSGELFF. DNA of the CDR3: TGTGCCAGCAGGCTAGGGTCCGGGGAGCTGTTTTTT.

This clone was counted only a few times. J is TRBJ2-7 and V is TRBV19; tentatively, D is TRBD1 (5 bases). Germline values: CDR1 LNHDA, CDR2 SQIVND (reference sequence). V lost 3 bases, J lost 9 bases, and 15 bases lay in between. The CDR3 is 13 residues long. The CDR3 reads CASSIRQKRAQYF. CDR3 bases: TGTGCCAGTAGTATCCGACAGAAAAGAGCGCAGTACTTC.

The rearrangement links TRBV28 to TRBJ2-5, with 9 bases aligning to TRBD2. The CDR3 runs 16 residues. Looked up from germline, CDR1 is MDHEN and CDR2 is SYDVKM. V lost 6 bases and J lost 0; bases outside the gene matches: 8. The CDR3 loop is CASSVTSGSYQETQYF. CDR3 coding DNA: TGTGCCAGCAGCGTGACTAGCGGCTCCTACCAAGAGACCCAGTACTTC.

The sample holds a few counts of this clone. The V and J genes are TRBV6-5 and TRBJ2-1; the D is unclear. The CDR3 sequence is 11 residues long. Per the germline V gene, CDR1 is MNHEY and CDR2 is SVGAGI. Trimming removed 2 bases at V and 10 bases at J, with 6 bases between. The CDR3 is CASSYAWEQFF. As DNA, the CDR3 is TGTGCCAGCAGTTACGCGTGGGAGCAGTTCTTC.

The J gene is TRBJ2-7, the V gene TRBV4-2; D not resolved. This CDR3 has 13 amino acids. The V gene's germline CDR1 is LGHNA and CDR2 YNFKEQ. The germline V and J ends were trimmed by 1 base and 3 bases, with 7 bases remaining between them. CDR3 in DNA: TGTGCCAGCAGCCAAGTCGGTTACTACGAGCAGTACTTC. It is translated as CASSQVGYYEQYF.

This clone came up a few times. The chain is built from TRBV11-1 and TRBJ2-1, with D perhaps TRBD2 (6 bases). Looked up from germline, CDR1 is SGHAT and CDR2 is FQDESV (reference sequence). Trimming shortened V by 4 bases and J by 2 bases, and 6 bases separated the two germline ends. The CDR3 runs 13 residues. This CDR3 reads CASSSGAYNEQFF. CDR3 sequence (DNA): TGTGCCAGCAGCTCGGGGGCCTACAATGAGCAGTTCTTC.